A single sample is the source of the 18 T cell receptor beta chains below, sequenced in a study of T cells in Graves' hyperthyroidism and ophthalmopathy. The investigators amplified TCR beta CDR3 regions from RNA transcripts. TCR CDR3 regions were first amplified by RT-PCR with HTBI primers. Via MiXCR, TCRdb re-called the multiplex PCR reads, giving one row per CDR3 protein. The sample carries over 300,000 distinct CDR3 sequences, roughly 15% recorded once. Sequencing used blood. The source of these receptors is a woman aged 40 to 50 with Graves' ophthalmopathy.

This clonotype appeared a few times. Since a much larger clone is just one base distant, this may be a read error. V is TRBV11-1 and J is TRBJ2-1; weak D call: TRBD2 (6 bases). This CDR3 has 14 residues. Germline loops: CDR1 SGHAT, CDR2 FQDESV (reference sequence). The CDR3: CASNRLESYNGQFF. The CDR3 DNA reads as TGTGCCAGCAACCGACTAGAATCCTACAATGGGCAGTTCTTC.

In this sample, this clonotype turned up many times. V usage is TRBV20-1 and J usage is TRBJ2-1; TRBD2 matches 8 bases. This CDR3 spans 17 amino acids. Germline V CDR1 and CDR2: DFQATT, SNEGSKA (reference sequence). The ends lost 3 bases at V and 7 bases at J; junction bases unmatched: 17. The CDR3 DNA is TGCAGTGCTAGTCTTAGCGGGGCAGTCTTCGACAATAATGAGCAGTTCTTC. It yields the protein CSASLSGAVFDNNEQFF.

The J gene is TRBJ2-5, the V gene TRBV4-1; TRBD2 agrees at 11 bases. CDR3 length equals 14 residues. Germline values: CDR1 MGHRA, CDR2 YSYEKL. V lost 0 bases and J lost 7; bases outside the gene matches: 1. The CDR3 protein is CASSQEGTSGTQYF. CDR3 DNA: TGCGCCAGCAGCCAAGAAGGGACTAGCGGGACCCAGTACTTC.

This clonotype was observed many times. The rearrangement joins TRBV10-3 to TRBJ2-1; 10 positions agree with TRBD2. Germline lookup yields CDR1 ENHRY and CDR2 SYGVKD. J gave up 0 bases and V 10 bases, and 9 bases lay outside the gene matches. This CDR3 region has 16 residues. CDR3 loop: CATEKRGGTSYNEQFF. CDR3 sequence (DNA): TGTGCCACCGAGAAGCGGGGGGGCACCTCCTACAATGAGCAGTTCTTC.

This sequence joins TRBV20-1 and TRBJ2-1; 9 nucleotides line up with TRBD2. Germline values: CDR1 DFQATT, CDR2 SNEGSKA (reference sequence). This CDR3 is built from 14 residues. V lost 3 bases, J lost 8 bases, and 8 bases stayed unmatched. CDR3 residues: CSASKTSGWYEQFF. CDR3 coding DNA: TGCAGTGCTAGTAAAACTAGCGGGTGGTATGAGCAGTTCTTC.

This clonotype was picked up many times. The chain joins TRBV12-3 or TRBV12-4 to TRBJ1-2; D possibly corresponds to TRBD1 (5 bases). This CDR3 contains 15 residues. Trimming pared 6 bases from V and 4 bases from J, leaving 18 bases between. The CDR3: CASSPKRGAGYGYTF. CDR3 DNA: TGTGCCAGCAGCCCCAAAAGAGGGGCCGGCTATGGCTACACCTTC.

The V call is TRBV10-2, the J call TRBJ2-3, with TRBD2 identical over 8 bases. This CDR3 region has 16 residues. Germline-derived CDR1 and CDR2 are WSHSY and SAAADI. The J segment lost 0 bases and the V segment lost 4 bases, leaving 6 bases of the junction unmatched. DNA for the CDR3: TGCGCCAGCAGTGTCTTTAGCGGGGTTAGCACAGATACGCAGTATTTT. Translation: CASSVFSGVSTDTQYF.

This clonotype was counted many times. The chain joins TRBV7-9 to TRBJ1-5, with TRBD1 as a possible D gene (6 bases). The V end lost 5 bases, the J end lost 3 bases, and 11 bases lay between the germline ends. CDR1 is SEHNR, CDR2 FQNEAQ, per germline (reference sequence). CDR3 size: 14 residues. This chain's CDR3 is CASSGGQNNQPQHF. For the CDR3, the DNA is TGTGCCAGCAGCGGAGGACAGAACAATCAGCCCCAGCATTTT.

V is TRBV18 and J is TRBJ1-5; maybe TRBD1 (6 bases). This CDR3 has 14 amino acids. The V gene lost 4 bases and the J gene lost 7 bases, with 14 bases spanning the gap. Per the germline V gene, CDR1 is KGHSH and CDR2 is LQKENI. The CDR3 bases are TGTGCCAGCTCACTAGATACAGGGATCCAGCCCCAGCATTTT. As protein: CASSLDTGIQPQHF.

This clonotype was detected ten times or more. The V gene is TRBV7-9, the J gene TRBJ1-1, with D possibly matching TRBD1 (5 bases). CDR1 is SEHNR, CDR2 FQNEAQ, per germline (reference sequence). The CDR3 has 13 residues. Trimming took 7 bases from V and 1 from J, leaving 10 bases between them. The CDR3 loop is CASNLDKNTEAFF. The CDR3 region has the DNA TGTGCCAGCAACCTGGACAAGAACACTGAAGCTTTCTTT.

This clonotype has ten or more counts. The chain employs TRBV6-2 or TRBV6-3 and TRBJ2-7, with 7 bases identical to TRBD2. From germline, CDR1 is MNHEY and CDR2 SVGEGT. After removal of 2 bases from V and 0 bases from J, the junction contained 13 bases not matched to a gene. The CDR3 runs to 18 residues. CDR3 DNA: TGTGCCAGCAGTTACGAGACTAGCCTGCTACCACCCTCCTACGAGCAGTACTTC. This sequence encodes CASSYETSLLPPSYEQYF.

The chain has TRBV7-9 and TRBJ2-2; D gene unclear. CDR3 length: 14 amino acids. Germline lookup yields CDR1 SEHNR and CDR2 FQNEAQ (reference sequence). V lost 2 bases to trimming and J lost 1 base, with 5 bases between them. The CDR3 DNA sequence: TGTGCCAGCAGCTTATTCAGGAACACCGGGGAGCTGTTTTTT. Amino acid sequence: CASSLFRNTGELFF.

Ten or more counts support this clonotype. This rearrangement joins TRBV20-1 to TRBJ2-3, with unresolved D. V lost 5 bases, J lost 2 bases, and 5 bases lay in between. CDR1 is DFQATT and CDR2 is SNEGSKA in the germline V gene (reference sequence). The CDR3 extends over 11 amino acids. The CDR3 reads CSARATDTQYF. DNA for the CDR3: TGCAGTGCTCGTGCCACAGATACGCAGTATTTT.

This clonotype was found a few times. CDR3 sequence (DNA): TGTGCCAGCAGCTTTGGTCTAGCGGGGTACAATGAGCAGTTCTTC. It codes for CASSFGLAGYNEQFF. This chain joins TRBV5-6 and TRBJ2-1, with 9 bases aligning to TRBD2. CDR3 size: 15 residues. Germline V lookup: CDR1 SGHDT, CDR2 YYEEEE. The ends lost 2 bases at V and 4 bases at J; junction bases unmatched: 4.

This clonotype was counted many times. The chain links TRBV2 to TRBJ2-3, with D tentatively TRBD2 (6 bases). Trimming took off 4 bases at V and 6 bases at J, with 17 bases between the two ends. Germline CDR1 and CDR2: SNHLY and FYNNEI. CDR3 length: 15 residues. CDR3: CASSVTRLQWDTQYF. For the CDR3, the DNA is TGTGCCAGCAGTGTGACTAGGCTTCAATGGGATACGCAGTATTTT.

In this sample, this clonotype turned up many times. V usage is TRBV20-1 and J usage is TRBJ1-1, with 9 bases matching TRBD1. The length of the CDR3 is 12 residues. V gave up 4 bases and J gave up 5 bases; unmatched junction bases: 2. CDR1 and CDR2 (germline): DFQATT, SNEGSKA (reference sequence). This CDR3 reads CSATDRGTEAFF. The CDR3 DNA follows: TGCAGTGCTACGGACAGGGGTACTGAAGCTTTCTTT.

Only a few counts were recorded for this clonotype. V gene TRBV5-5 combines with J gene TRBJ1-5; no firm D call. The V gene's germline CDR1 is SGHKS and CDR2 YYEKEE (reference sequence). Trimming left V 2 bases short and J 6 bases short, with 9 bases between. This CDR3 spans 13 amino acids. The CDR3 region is CASSLQMGQPQHF. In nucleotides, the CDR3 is TGTGCCAGCAGCTTACAAATGGGTCAGCCCCAGCATTTT. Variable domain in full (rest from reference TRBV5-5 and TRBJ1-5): DAGVTQSPTHLIKTRGQQVTLRCSPISGHKSVSWYQQVLGQGPQFIFQYYEKEERGRGNFPDRFSARQFPNYSSELNVNALLLGDSALYLCASSLQMGQPQHFGDGTRLSIL.

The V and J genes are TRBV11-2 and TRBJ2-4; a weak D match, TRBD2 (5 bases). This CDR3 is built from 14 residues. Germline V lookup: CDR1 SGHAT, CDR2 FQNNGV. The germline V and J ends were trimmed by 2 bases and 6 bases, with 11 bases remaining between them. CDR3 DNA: TGTGCCAGCAGCTTAACGGGAACGGCAAACATTCAGTACTTC. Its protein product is CASSLTGTANIQYF.